Reported below is one TCR beta chain. Its antigen is not known. The source of the sample is a study of T cell responses to AZD1222 COVID-19 vaccine. Notes on the study in general: AZD1222 recipients seropositive at baseline numbered only five to seven.

Some clones are missing from TCRdb's copy, which holds only in-frame ones; the method was immunoSEQ multiplex PCR. The sample has more than 100,000 clones, roughly 88% seen once. The length of the CDR3 is 14 residues. Germline CDR1 is MRHNA and CDR2 is SNTAGT. Deletions cut 2 bases from V and 3 bases from J, with 10 bases between. The sequence came from an adult in good health. This rearrangement joins TRBV6-4 to TRBJ1-1; possible D gene TRBD1, 6 bases. The sample in question was peripheral blood, obtained on day 0 of AZD1222 vaccination. CDR3 region: CASSDTGQYTEAFF. Written as DNA, the CDR3 is TGTGCCAGCAGTGACACAGGACAGTACACTGAAGCTTTCTTT.